One sample yielded the 6 T cell receptor beta chains listed below, sequenced in a study of T cell changes during pregnancy in multiple sclerosis. Profiled with immunoSEQ multiplex PCR; TCRdb holds only in-frame clones, not every one. The sample lists some 16,000 clones, around 83% occurring once. The sequencing used CD8+ T cells from peripheral blood mononuclear cells, collected after pregnancy. These receptors were taken from a female donor in good health, enrolled as a control in a pregnancy study.

This chain uses TRBV9 with TRBJ2-5; D might be TRBD1 (6 bases). The V end was cut by 0 bases, the J end by 1 base, with 7 bases between. The CDR3 sequence is 14 residues long. Germline V lookup: CDR1 SGDLS, CDR2 YYNGEE. This CDR3 is CASSVAGAQETQYF. The CDR3, as DNA: TGTGCCAGCAGCGTAGCAGGGGCCCAAGAGACCCAGTACTTC.

The J gene is TRBJ1-5, the V gene TRBV6-4; D not resolved. Germline loops: CDR1 MRHNA, CDR2 SNTAGT. Trimming left V 3 bases short and J 2 bases short, with 11 bases between. The CDR3 is 15 amino acids. This chain's CDR3 is CASSEEDEGNQPQHF. In DNA form, the CDR3 reads TGTGCCAGCAGTGAGGAAGACGAGGGCAATCAGCCCCAGCATTTT.

This chain uses TRBV25-1 with TRBJ2-2, with D uncertain. The germline V and J ends were trimmed by 5 bases and 3 bases, with 13 bases remaining between them. This CDR3 is built from 15 residues. Germline assignment: CDR1 MGHDK and CDR2 SYGVNS. CDR3 nucleotide sequence: TGTGCCAGCAGTAAAGAAGGTCGGGACACCGGGGAGCTGTTTTTT. This sequence encodes CASSKEGRDTGELFF.

This clone was seen only a few times. The V call is TRBV6-1, the J call TRBJ1-3; D gene unclear. Between the trimmed V and J ends, which lost 0 bases and 8 bases, there was a span of 14 bases. This CDR3 comprises 15 residues. Germline V CDR1 and CDR2: MNHNS, SASEGT. CDR3 in DNA: TGTGCCAGCAGTGAAGCGGAGGGATCTGGGGACACCATATATTTT. Amino acids: CASSEAEGSGDTIYF.

This chain connects TRBV27 to TRBJ2-1, with 7 bases fitting TRBD2. The V gene end was trimmed by 1 base and the J gene end by 9 bases; junction bases not matched to a gene: 12. CDR1 and CDR2 from the germline V gene are MNHEY and SMNVEV (reference sequence). The CDR3 loop spans 16 amino acids. CDR3 in DNA: TGTGCCAGCAGTTTATTGGTGGCGGGAGCATCCGGTGAGCAGTTCTTC. It yields the protein CASSLLVAGASGEQFF.

The V and J genes are TRBV11-2 and TRBJ2-1, with 7 bases lining up with TRBD2. Losses at the gene ends were 1 base for V and 4 bases for J; bases not matched to a gene: 4. Germline lookup yields CDR1 SGHAT and CDR2 FQNNGV. This CDR3 comprises 15 residues. CDR3 sequence: CASSLGGGSYNEQFF. The CDR3 DNA sequence: TGTGCCAGCAGCTTAGGGGGGGGGTCGTACAATGAGCAGTTCTTC.